The 4 T cell receptor beta chains below come from one sample, sequenced in a study of cytomegalovirus exposure and HLA in healthy donors. The PCR had 60 Vbeta and 13 Jbeta primers. The assay was immunoSEQ multiplex PCR, and TCRdb's table has in-frame clones only and misses some. The table lists about 150,000 clones, around 82% of them singletons, with about 7.1% in the top ten. The sequenced sample consisted of PBMCs. The receptors were gathered from a woman aged 45 to 65 in good health and CMV-seropositive.

The rearrangement joins TRBV19 to TRBJ1-1, with TRBD1 as a possible D gene (5 bases). The CDR3 length is 14 residues. Trimming removed 3 bases from V and 0 bases from J, with 8 bases in between. From germline, CDR1 is LNHDA and CDR2 SQIVND (reference sequence). DNA of the CDR3: TGTGCCAGTAGTATGGGACTGATGAACACTGAAGCTTTCTTT. Amino acid sequence: CASSMGLMNTEAFF. Variable domain in full (rest from reference TRBV19 and TRBJ1-1): DGGITQSPKYLFRKEGQNVTLSCEQNLNHDAMYWYRQDPGQGLRLIYYSQIVNDFQKGDIAEGYSVSREKKESFPLTVTSAQKNPTAFYLCASSMGLMNTEAFFGQGTRLTVV.

V usage is TRBV12-5 and J usage is TRBJ2-1, with unresolved D. V was trimmed by 5 bases and J by 7 bases, leaving 9 bases between them. This CDR3 region has 12 residues. Germline V gives CDR1 LGHNT, CDR2 FRNRAP. CDR3 bases: TGTGCTAGTGGTGTATACCGGAATGAGCAGTTCTTC. The encoded protein is CASGVYRNEQFF.

The rearrangement joins TRBV19 to TRBJ1-4; D is uncertain. CDR1 is LNHDA, CDR2 SQIVND, per germline (reference sequence). Between the trimmed V and J ends, which lost 2 bases and 5 bases, there was a span of 12 bases. The CDR3 is 15 amino acids. The CDR3 sequence is CASSIWRSSNEKLFF. As DNA, the CDR3 is TGTGCCAGTAGTATATGGCGGAGCTCCAATGAAAAACTGTTTTTT.

The V and J genes are TRBV2 and TRBJ1-1; possibly TRBD1 for D (6 bases). CDR3 length: 14 residues. CDR1 SNHLY and CDR2 FYNNEI come from the germline V gene. Trimming removed 5 bases from V and 6 bases from J, with 16 bases in between. DNA of the CDR3: TGTGCCAGCAGTTACCGGGACATGGGCTCTGAAGCTTTCTTT. Amino acid sequence: CASSYRDMGSEAFF.